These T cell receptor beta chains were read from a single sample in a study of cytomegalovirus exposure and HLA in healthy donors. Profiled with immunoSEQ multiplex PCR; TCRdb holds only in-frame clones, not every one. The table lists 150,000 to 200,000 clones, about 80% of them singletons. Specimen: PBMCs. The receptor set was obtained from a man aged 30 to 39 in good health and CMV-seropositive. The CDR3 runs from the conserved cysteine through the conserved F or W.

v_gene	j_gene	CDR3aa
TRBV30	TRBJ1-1	CAWSVPDRRTEAFF
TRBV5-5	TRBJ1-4	CASSSGTGTEKLFF
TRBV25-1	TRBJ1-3	CGSLSSGNTIYF
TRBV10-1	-	CASSDSVAGIPYEQYF
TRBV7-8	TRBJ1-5	CASSPGTDYNQPQHF
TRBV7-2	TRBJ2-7	CASSLDGTGVREQYF
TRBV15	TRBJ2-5	CATSGERTSGGVWYLRETQYF
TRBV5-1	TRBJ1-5	CASSLDGFDQPQHF
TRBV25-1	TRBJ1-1	CASSPFEGAAEAFF
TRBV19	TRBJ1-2	CASSRTTAGTGTNYGYTF